This is a list of T cell receptor beta chains from one sample in a study of cytomegalovirus exposure and HLA in healthy donors. Data came from immunoSEQ multiplex PCR; TCRdb stores just in-frame clones and leaves some out. The sample lists some 190,000 clones, about four fifths occurring once. Sequencing used PBMCs. Source of these receptors: a man in his forties or fifties in good health and CMV-seropositive. The CDR3 runs from the conserved cysteine through the conserved F or W.

V gene	J gene	CDR3 protein
TRBV7-7	TRBJ2-5	CASSYALAETQYF
TRBV19	TRBJ2-2	CASGRATTGELFF
TRBV14	TRBJ2-5	CASSPGTVIQETQYF
TRBV5-1	TRBJ1-1	CASRRDGNTEAFF
TRBV6-1	TRBJ2-7	CASSETLQGRYEQYF
TRBV30	TRBJ2-1	CASILAGLPFF
TRBV2	TRBJ1-2	CASSGTGTYYGYTF
TRBV27	TRBJ2-1	CASSTILGGHNEQFF
TRBV10-3	TRBJ1-1	CAISSTGADTEAFF
TRBV7-9	TRBJ1-2	CASSLEEGIVYGYTF
TRBV19	TRBJ1-4	CASRVTGGEEKLFF
TRBV11-2	TRBJ2-7	CASSSGYGSAYEQYF
TRBV11-3	TRBJ1-4	CASSPFSGEEAEKLFF
TRBV5-1	TRBJ2-5	CASSGSMGGETQYF
TRBV9	TRBJ2-2	CASSVELAVGELFF
TRBV19	TRBJ2-3	CASTPTGGGSPDTQYF
TRBV13	TRBJ2-1	CASSLGLQNNEQFF
TRBV6-6	TRBJ2-7	CASSPLLEQYF
TRBV2	TRBJ2-3	CASSPLTSGSSPGRTDTQYF
TRBV5-4	TRBJ2-7	CASSLGQLSSYEQYF
TRBV5-6	TRBJ1-2	CASNQGAANYGYTF
TRBV5-1	TRBJ2-7	CASSLSLAGYEQYF
TRBV30	TRBJ2-2	CAWSVLYTGELFF
TRBV15	TRBJ2-7	CATSGGSFYEQYF
TRBV5-1	TRBJ2-7	CASSSRTELTYEQYF
TRBV5-4	TRBJ1-2	CASSLPRGEANYGYTF
TRBV4-1	TRBJ2-7	CASGETSSYEQYF
TRBV5-6	-	CASSWGGLAGGSYEQYF
TRBV7-3	TRBJ2-1	CASSLAFALAGGRDNEQFF
TRBV7-2	TRBJ1-5	CASSSSGGTGSQPQHF
TRBV5-6	TRBJ1-1	CASSGGQGVYTEAFF
TRBV7-9	TRBJ1-4	CASSVGQSDEKLFF
TRBV25-1	TRBJ2-4	CASYGQGIQYF
TRBV11-2	TRBJ2-3	CASRRSGTSGDTQYF
TRBV4-2	TRBJ2-2	CASSQVDRNTGELFF
TRBV14	TRBJ1-6	CASSVAAANSPLHF
TRBV27	TRBJ2-5	CASSLEAGGGETQYF
TRBV11-2	TRBJ2-3	CASSLDRGGTSTDTQYF
TRBV6-1	TRBJ1-5	CASSVRSGGNNQPQHF
TRBV7-2	TRBJ1-1	CASSLYTGTNTEAFF
TRBV4-1	TRBJ2-7	CASSQDGSGVYEQYF
TRBV6-4	TRBJ1-5	CASSATGGLNQPQHF
TRBV7-9	TRBJ2-5	CASSSQTSSQETQYF
TRBV5-8	TRBJ2-3	CASKLAGSTDTQYF
TRBV4-2	TRBJ2-1	CASSPRLASSSYNEQFF
TRBV4-3	TRBJ1-3	CASSPRDRAGNTIYF
TRBV2	TRBJ2-2	CASCAAGNTGELFF
TRBV2	TRBJ2-5	CASSLESRETQYF
TRBV29-1	TRBJ2-3	CSASPLADSTDTQYF
TRBV2	TRBJ2-7	CASMGQWAYEQYF
TRBV5-1	TRBJ2-3	CASSTSGAHTDTQYF
TRBV5-1	TRBJ2-7	CASSLAGTLSYEQYF